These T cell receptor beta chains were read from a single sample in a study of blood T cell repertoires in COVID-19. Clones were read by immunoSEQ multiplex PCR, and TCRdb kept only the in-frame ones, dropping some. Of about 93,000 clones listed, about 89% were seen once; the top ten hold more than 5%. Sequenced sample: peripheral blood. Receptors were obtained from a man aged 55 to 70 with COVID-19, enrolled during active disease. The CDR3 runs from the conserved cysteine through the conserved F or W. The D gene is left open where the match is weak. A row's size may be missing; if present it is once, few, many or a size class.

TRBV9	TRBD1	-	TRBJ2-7	CASSVGQGGNEQYF	TGTGCCAGCAGCGTTGGACAGGGGGGCAACGAGCAGTACTTC
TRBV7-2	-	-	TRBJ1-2	CASSLNWAYGYTF	TGTGCCAGCAGCTTAAATTGGGCCTATGGCTACACCTTC
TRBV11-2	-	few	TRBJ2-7	CASSLGIAESSYEQYF	TGTGCCAGCAGCTTAGGGATAGCGGAGAGCTCCTACGAGCAGTACTTC
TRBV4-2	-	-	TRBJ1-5	CASSQELAQPQHF	TGTGCCAGCAGCCAAGAATTGGCTCAGCCCCAGCATTTT
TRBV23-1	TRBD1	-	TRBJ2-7	CASSHGQVYEQYF	TGCGCCAGCAGTCATGGACAGGTCTACGAGCAGTACTTC
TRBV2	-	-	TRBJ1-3	CASSDYSGNTIYF	TGTGCCAGCAGTGACTACTCTGGAAACACCATATATTTT
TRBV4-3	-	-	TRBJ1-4	CASSPGAGHTAEKLFF	TGCGCCAGCAGCCCGGGTGCAGGACATACTGCAGAAAAACTGTTTTTT
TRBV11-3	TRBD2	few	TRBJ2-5	CASSLGGQETQYF	TGTGCCAGCAGCTTGGGGGGGCAAGAGACCCAGTACTTC
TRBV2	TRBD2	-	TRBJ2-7	CASSLAGLAYEQYF	TGTGCCAGCAGTCTAGCGGGATTGGCCTACGAGCAGTACTTC
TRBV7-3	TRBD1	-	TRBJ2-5	CASSSGQGAQETQYF	TGTGCCAGCAGCTCCGGACAGGGGGCCCAAGAGACCCAGTACTTC
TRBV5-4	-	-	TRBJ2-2	CASSSRQNTGELFF	TGTGCCAGCAGCTCGAGACAGAACACCGGGGAGCTGTTTTTT
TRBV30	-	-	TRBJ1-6	CAWSLGSALHF	TGTGCCTGGAGCCTGGGCTCCGCCCTCCACTTT
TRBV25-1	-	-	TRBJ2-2	CASRGLPWELFF	TGTGCCAGCAGAGGACTTCCCTGGGAGCTGTTTTTT
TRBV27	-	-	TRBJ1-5	CASSLTVNQPQHF	TGTGCCAGCAGTTTAACAGTGAATCAGCCCCAGCATTTT
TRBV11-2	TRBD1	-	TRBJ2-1	CASSSTWLRDSEQFF	TGTGCCAGCAGCTCAACATGGCTCCGGGACAGTGAGCAGTTCTTC
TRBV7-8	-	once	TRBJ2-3	CASSVVTGASTDTQYF	TGTGCCAGCAGCGTAGTGACAGGAGCTAGCACAGATACGCAGTATTTT
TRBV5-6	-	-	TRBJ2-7	CASSSGGHYEQYF	TGTGCCAGCAGCTCCGGCGGGCACTACGAGCAGTACTTC
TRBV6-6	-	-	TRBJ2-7	CASRYKDFYEQYF	TGTGCCAGCAGATATAAGGACTTCTACGAGCAGTACTTC
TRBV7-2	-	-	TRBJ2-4	CASSFGEGRNIQYF	TGTGCCAGCAGCTTCGGGGAAGGGAGAAACATTCAGTACTTC
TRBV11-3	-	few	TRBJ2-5	CASSLSGLETQYF	TGTGCCAGCAGCCTGTCGGGGTTGGAGACCCAGTACTTC
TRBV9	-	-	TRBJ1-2	CASSKGSGRGGYGYTF	TGTGCCAGCAGCAAGGGGTCGGGCAGGGGCGGCTATGGCTACACCTTC
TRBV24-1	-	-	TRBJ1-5	CATSDPRQEAEPQHF	TGTGCCACCAGTGACCCCCGGCAGGAAGCAGAGCCCCAGCATTTT
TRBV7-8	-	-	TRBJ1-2	CASSLVAGYANYGYTF	TGTGCCAGCAGCTTAGTGGCAGGGTACGCTAACTATGGCTACACCTTC
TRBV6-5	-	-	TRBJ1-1	CASSLRGGEAFF	TGTGCCAGCAGCCTGAGAGGAGGTGAAGCTTTCTTT
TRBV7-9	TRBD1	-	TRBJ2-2	CASSLTGATGELFF	TGTGCCAGCAGCCTGACAGGGGCAACCGGGGAGCTGTTTTTT
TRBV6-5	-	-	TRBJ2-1	CASRPWSSYNEQFF	TGTGCCAGCAGACCCTGGAGCTCCTACAATGAGCAGTTCTTC
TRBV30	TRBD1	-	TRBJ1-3	CAWSVPGTGRGYF	TGTGCCTGGAGTGTACCGGGGACAGGGCGGGGGTATTTT
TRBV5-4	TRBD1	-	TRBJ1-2	CASSPGTGASNYGYTF	TGTGCCAGCAGCCCCGGGACAGGGGCCTCTAACTATGGCTACACCTTC
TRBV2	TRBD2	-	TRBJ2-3	CASSVDGRRTDTQYF	TGTGCCAGCAGTGTTGACGGGAGGAGGACAGATACGCAGTATTTT
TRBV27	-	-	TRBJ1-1	CASSLSGGFEAFF	TGTGCCAGCAGTTTATCTGGAGGGTTCGAAGCTTTCTTT
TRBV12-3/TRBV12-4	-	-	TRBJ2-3	CASSPVTDTQYF	TGTGCCAGCAGTCCCGTCACAGATACGCAGTATTTT
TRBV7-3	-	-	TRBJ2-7	CATHRDTYEQYF	TGTGCCACCCACAGGGATACCTACGAGCAGTACTTC
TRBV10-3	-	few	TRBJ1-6	CAISPRDYSPLHF	TGTGCCATCAGCCCCAGGGATTATTCACCCCTCCACTTT
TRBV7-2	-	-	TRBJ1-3	CASSSDRFAGNTIYF	TGTGCCAGCAGCTCTGACAGGTTTGCTGGAAACACCATATATTTT
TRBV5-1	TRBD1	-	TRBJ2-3	CASSLDGQGADTQYF	TGCGCCAGCAGCTTGGATGGACAGGGGGCAGATACGCAGTATTTT
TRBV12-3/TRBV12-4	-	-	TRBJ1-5	CASSRQGNQPQHF	TGTGCCAGCAGCCGACAGGGCAATCAGCCCCAGCATTTT
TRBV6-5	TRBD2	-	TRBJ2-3	CASSLAGSTDTQYF	TGTGCCAGCAGTTTAGCGGGGAGCACAGATACGCAGTATTTT